Shown below are 25 T cell receptor beta chains from a single sample sequenced in a study of blood T cell repertoires in COVID-19. Clones were sequenced by immunoSEQ multiplex PCR, and TCRdb holds only the in-frame ones, with some missing. The table records fewer than 100,000 clones, 80% to 95% of them present only once. The source material was peripheral blood. The receptors derive from a woman over 75 with acute or convalescent COVID-19.

This clone was found once. The chain carries TRBV7-6 and TRBJ2-3; possibly TRBD2 for D (6 bases). The CDR3 is 14 residues long. Trimming left V 4 bases short and J 0 bases short, with 8 bases between. Germline V gives CDR1 SGHVS, CDR2 FNYEAQ. The DNA of the CDR3 is TGTGCCAGCAGCTCCGGGACTAGCACAGATACGCAGTATTTT. Its protein is CASSSGTSTDTQYF.

This sequence joins TRBV12-5 and TRBJ2-7; weak D call: TRBD1 (6 bases). There are 16 residues in the CDR3. V dropped 1 base and J dropped 5 bases, with 18 bases sitting between them. Germline lookup yields CDR1 LGHNT and CDR2 FRNRAP. This chain's CDR3 is CASGLAGRDNSNEQYF. In nucleotides, the CDR3 is TGTGCTAGTGGTTTGGCCGGACGGGACAATAGTAACGAGCAGTACTTC.

The chain uses TRBV10-2 and TRBJ1-3; D may be TRBD1 (6 bases). The germline gives CDR1 WSHSY, CDR2 SAAADI. V was shortened by 2 bases and J by 2 bases, with 7 bases between the two germline ends. The CDR3 runs 14 residues. CDR3 protein: CASSEEGAGNTIYF. DNA for the CDR3: TGCGCCAGCAGTGAGGAGGGGGCTGGAAACACCATATATTTT.

The chain has TRBV5-1 and TRBJ2-5, with TRBD2 matching 7 bases. CDR3 length equals 14 residues. V was pared by 4 bases and J by 5 bases, with 8 bases of the junction left unmatched. Looked up from germline, CDR1 is SGHRS and CDR2 is YFSETQ. CDR3 protein: CASSVGGNGETQYF. CDR3 bases: TGCGCCAGCAGCGTCGGGGGGAACGGGGAGACCCAGTACTTC.

The chain uses TRBV2 and TRBJ1-2; D might be TRBD1 (6 bases). CDR1 SNHLY and CDR2 FYNNEI come from the germline V gene. This CDR3 comprises 14 residues. Trimming stripped 11 bases from V and 2 bases from J, with 18 bases between. The CDR3 bases are TGTGCCGGGACACGAGATGGCAGAAACTATGGCTACACCTTC. Protein product: CAGTRDGRNYGYTF.

Regarding this clone: Relative to the germline gene, one junction end is altered; a read error may explain this. The V gene is TRBV9, the J gene TRBJ2-1, with 11 bases identical to TRBD2. CDR1 and CDR2 (germline): SGDLS, YYNGEE. The CDR3 length is 12 residues. This chain's CDR3 is CASSVGGSGRVF. The DNA for the CDR3 is TGTGCCAGCAGCGTAGGGGGTAGCGGGAGGGTCTTC.

This chain links TRBV5-6 with TRBJ2-1; 11 bases line up with TRBD1. Trimming at V came to 7 bases and at J to 3 bases, leaving 6 bases not matched to a gene. The CDR3 totals 15 residues. Germline-derived CDR1 and CDR2 are SGHDT and YYEEEE. DNA of the CDR3: TGTGCCAGCGAATGGGGGACAGGGGGCTACAATGAGCAGTTCTTC. It is translated as CASEWGTGGYNEQFF.

The V call is TRBV23-1, the J call TRBJ2-1, with D tentatively TRBD2 (5 bases). TRBV23-1 is designated an ORF whose function remains uncertain. Trimming removed 2 bases at V and 1 base at J, with 27 bases between. The CDR3 length is 21 residues. CDR3 region: CASSQPFQRYWRARSYNEQFF. The DNA of the CDR3 is TGCGCCAGCAGTCAACCTTTTCAGAGATACTGGCGGGCGCGATCCTACAATGAGCAGTTCTTC.

V usage is TRBV15 and J usage is TRBJ1-4; D is ambiguous. CDR1 and CDR2 (germline): LNHNV, YYDKDF (reference sequence). The CDR3 totals 13 residues. The germline V and J ends were trimmed by 0 bases and 7 bases, with 6 bases remaining between them. CDR3: CATSREQFEKLFF. CDR3 DNA: TGTGCCACCAGCAGAGAACAGTTTGAAAAACTGTTTTTT.

The chain uses TRBV19 and TRBJ2-5, with a tentative D call TRBD2 (5 bases). Trimming left V 6 bases short and J 4 bases short, with 24 bases between. The CDR3 is 17 residues long. Germline V gene sequence: CDR1 LNHDA, CDR2 SQIVND (reference sequence). CDR3 in DNA: TGTGCCAGTAGAGAGACCTGGACGGGGAAACCAGGAGAGACCCAGTACTTC. Amino acid sequence: CASRETWTGKPGETQYF. The complete variable domain, with remaining parts taken from reference TRBV19 and TRBJ2-5, reads DGGITQSPKYLFRKEGQNVTLSCEQNLNHDAMYWYRQDPGQGLRLIYYSQIVNDFQKGDIAEGYSVSREKKESFPLTVTSAQKNPTAFYLCASRETWTGKPGETQYFGPGTRLLVL.

This chain connects TRBV28 to TRBJ1-4; no firm D call. Germline V gene sequence: CDR1 MDHEN, CDR2 SYDVKM. The CDR3 contains 14 residues. Between the trimmed V and J ends, which lost 2 bases and 8 bases, there was a span of 12 bases. The chain's CDR3 is CASSLPHRVEKLFF. Here the CDR3 DNA reads TGTGCCAGCAGTTTACCCCATAGAGTCGAAAAACTGTTTTTT.

The chain has TRBV18 and TRBJ2-1, with TRBD2 identical over 7 bases. Germline CDR1 reads KGHSH; CDR2 reads LQKENI. The junction had 4 bases not matched to a gene; V was cut back by 3 bases and J by 5 bases. This CDR3 has 14 residues. Here the CDR3 DNA reads TGTGCCAGCTCACCGGCGGGGGTCGACAATGAGCAGTTCTTC. Its translation: CASSPAGVDNEQFF.

The chain employs TRBV3-1 (or the pseudogene TRBV3-2) and TRBJ2-7; 9 bases align to TRBD1. After removal of 4 bases from V and 5 bases from J, the junction contained 6 bases not matched to a gene. CDR1 and CDR2 (germline): LGHDT, YNNKEL (reference sequence). The CDR3 extends over 14 amino acids. The CDR3 sequence: CASSPFGTGHEQYF. CDR3 sequence (DNA): TGTGCCAGCAGCCCCTTTGGGACAGGGCACGAGCAGTACTTC.

The chain links TRBV11-2 to TRBJ1-1; tentative D call: TRBD1 (5 bases). V was pared by 1 base and J by 5 bases, with 8 bases between. From germline, CDR1 is SGHAT and CDR2 FQNNGV. The length of the CDR3 is 13 residues. The CDR3 protein is CASSLGDWTEAFF. CDR3 nucleotides: TGTGCCAGCAGCTTAGGGGACTGGACTGAAGCTTTCTTT.

This chain links TRBV24-1 with TRBJ2-4, with 8 bases identical to TRBD1. Germline-derived CDR1 and CDR2 are KGHDR and SFDVKD. J lost 15 bases, V lost 3 bases, and 6 bases had no gene match. The CDR3 has 12 residues. The CDR3 nucleotides read TGTGCCACCAGTGATGCCCGGGACAGGTGGTACTTC. As protein: CATSDARDRWYF.

The chain employs TRBV6-2 or TRBV6-3 and TRBJ1-2; maybe TRBD1 (5 bases). There are 15 residues in the CDR3. V was clipped by 2 bases and J by 4 bases, with 14 bases between them. Germline values: CDR1 MNHEY, CDR2 SVGEGT. The CDR3 reads CASSYGAGRGYGYTF. CDR3 nucleotide sequence: TGTGCCAGCAGTTACGGGGCGGGACGTGGCTATGGCTACACCTTC.

This clone was seen once. J is TRBJ2-1 and V is TRBV9, with D uncertain. The CDR3 is 15 residues long. Between the trimmed V and J ends, which lost 0 bases and 3 bases, there was a span of 10 bases. The germline gives CDR1 SGDLS, CDR2 YYNGEE. The CDR3 loop reads CASSVGPSSYNEQFF. Written as DNA, the CDR3 is TGTGCCAGCAGCGTAGGTCCTAGTAGCTACAATGAGCAGTTCTTC.

V and J are TRBV19 and TRBJ1-2; TRBD1 matches 7 bases. J lost 1 base, V lost 1 base, and 3 bases had no gene match. Germline-derived CDR1 and CDR2 are LNHDA and SQIVND (reference sequence). This CDR3 region has 15 residues. CDR3 DNA sequence: TGTGCCAGTAGTATAGGACAGGGTCTTAACTATGGCTACACCTTC. This codes for CASSIGQGLNYGYTF.

The chain uses TRBV19 and TRBJ1-4; TRBD1 matches at 7 bases. The germline gives CDR1 LNHDA, CDR2 SQIVND (reference sequence). Trimming cost V 6 bases and J 8 bases; bases outside gene matches: 9. CDR3 length: 14 residues. This CDR3 reads CASRRATGPEKLFF. DNA of the CDR3: TGTGCCAGTAGGAGAGCGACAGGGCCAGAAAAACTGTTTTTT.

The chain recombines TRBV16 with TRBJ2-3; 10 bases line up with TRBD2. The CDR3 spans 16 residues. Trimming removed 3 bases from V and 1 base from J; junction bases left unmatched: 4. The germline gives CDR1 KGHSY, CDR2 FQNENV. The CDR3 loop reads CASSHTGTSGTDTQYF. Written as DNA, the CDR3 is TGTGCCAGCAGCCACACCGGGACTAGCGGCACAGATACGCAGTATTTT.

In this sample, this clone turned up a few times. This chain joins TRBV2 and TRBJ2-7; 11 nucleotides align to TRBD1. With 4 bases clipped from V and 5 bases from J, the junction kept 7 bases outside the gene matches. Germline loops: CDR1 SNHLY, CDR2 FYNNEI. This CDR3 is built from 15 residues. Here the CDR3 reads CASSGGDRGAHEQYF. The CDR3 DNA is TGTGCCAGCAGTGGCGGGGACAGGGGGGCTCACGAGCAGTACTTC.

V and J are TRBV7-9 and TRBJ2-7; D is ambiguous. The germline V gene encodes CDR1 SEHNR and CDR2 FQNEAQ (reference sequence). The CDR3 totals 12 residues. V was pared by 5 bases and J by 5 bases, with 10 bases between. CDR3 protein: CASSPQAHEQYF. The CDR3 bases are TGTGCCAGCAGCCCCCAAGCCCACGAGCAGTACTTC.

The genes are TRBV6-5 and TRBJ2-6; D call uncertain. The germline gives CDR1 MNHEY, CDR2 SVGAGI. The CDR3 is made up of 15 amino acids. Trimming pared 6 bases from V and 0 bases from J, leaving 9 bases between. This CDR3 is CASSLADSGANVLTF. The CDR3 DNA follows: TGTGCCAGCAGCCTGGCCGACTCTGGGGCCAACGTCCTGACTTTC.

The chain carries TRBV6-5 and TRBJ2-5; 11 nucleotides match TRBD2. The V and J ends lost 5 bases and 5 bases, in that order; junction bases with no gene match: 7. Germline CDR1 reads MNHEY; CDR2 reads SVGAGI. The CDR3 sequence is 15 residues long. The CDR3 loop reads CASSLSGRAVETQYF. The CDR3, as DNA: TGTGCCAGCAGTCTTAGCGGGAGGGCCGTTGAGACCCAGTACTTC.

The V and J genes are TRBV28 and TRBJ1-1; a possible D gene is TRBD1 (5 bases). Trimming cost V 3 bases and J 4 bases, with 12 bases left between them. Per the germline V gene, CDR1 is MDHEN and CDR2 is SYDVKM. The CDR3 has 14 amino acids. The DNA of the CDR3 is TGTGCCAGCAGTTTGGGGGGTATTACCACTGAAGCTTTCTTT. Residues: CASSLGGITTEAFF.